Here is one TCR beta chain with its context. The antigen remains unidentified. The data stem from a study of cytomegalovirus exposure and HLA in healthy donors. The overall study: An early data release held around 80 million unique TCRs from HLA-typed donors.

PCR used 60 Vbeta primers and 13 Jbeta primers. Using immunoSEQ multiplex PCR, the repertoire was profiled, and TCRdb retains in-frame clones only, with some absent. The data hold about 120,000 clones, with 60% to 85% observed a single time. Germline CDR1 PRHDT, CDR2 FYEKMQ (reference sequence). This CDR3 spans 14 amino acids. Trimming stripped 5 bases from V and 0 bases from J, with 8 bases between. Sampled while nominally healthy, donors likely had unrecorded immune exposures. Points from the study as a whole: Presence/absence analyses supposed approximately even sequencing depth among donors. Later analysis found that TCR beta chains associated with HLA were more clonally expanded than other, equally common chains.

The chain couples TRBV13 to TRBJ1-3, with a tentative D call TRBD1 (5 bases). The sequence came from a female donor in good health and CMV-seronegative. The sequencing sample was made of PBMCs. The DNA for the CDR3 is TGTGCCAGCAGCCCAGGGCGCTCTGGAAACACCATATATTTT. It encodes CASSPGRSGNTIYF.